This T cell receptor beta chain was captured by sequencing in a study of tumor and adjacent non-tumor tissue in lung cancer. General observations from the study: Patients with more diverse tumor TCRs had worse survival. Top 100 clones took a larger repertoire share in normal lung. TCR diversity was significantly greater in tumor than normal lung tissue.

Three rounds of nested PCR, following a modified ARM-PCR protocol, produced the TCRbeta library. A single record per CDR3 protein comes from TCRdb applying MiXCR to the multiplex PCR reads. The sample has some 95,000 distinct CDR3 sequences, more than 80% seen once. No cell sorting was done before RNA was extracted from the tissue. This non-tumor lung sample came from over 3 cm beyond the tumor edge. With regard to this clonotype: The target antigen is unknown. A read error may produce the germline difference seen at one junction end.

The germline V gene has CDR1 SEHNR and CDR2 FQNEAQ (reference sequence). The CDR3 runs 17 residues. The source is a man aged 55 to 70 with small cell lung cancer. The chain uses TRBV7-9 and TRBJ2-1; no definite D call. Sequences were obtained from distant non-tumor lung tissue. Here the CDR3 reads CASSLVEAAVSYNDQFF. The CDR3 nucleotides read TGTGCCAGCAGCTTAGTAGAGGCTGCGGTGTCTTACAATGATCAGTTCTTC.